This TCR beta chain appears in the sequencing data of a study of blood T cell repertoires in COVID-19 (dated by TCRdb to the early 2020s). Background for the entire study: Samples from collaborators originated in the United States, Italy and Spain and spanned both the acute and convalescent phases of COVID-19. The prospective study material was composed of cDNA or gDNA derived from T cells, B-cell-depleted T cells, or PBMCs. Deeply sampled blood TCRbeta repertoires from subjects exposed to, actively infected with, or recovered from COVID-19 were included in the dataset. The repertoires were made available in a free public database intended to serve as a resource for research on the immune response to SARS-CoV-2. The samples were drawn from two sources: the first 160 participants of the ongoing ImmuneRACE study, and 1,200 or so subjects contributed by 6 global collaborators. A de-identified subject ID, COVID-19 status, age in years and sex were almost always included in the sample metadata. Where available, HLA class I and class II types were taken from metadata supplied by the sample provider and were not determined by assay-based typing. The full study reports these points: The amount of clinical and demographic metadata varied by source and participant and was provided uncurated.

Comments on this clone: This clone's antigen is unknown. There are no base qualities to consult, and no much larger clone falls within one base.

Another Seattle source contributed samples from volunteer blood donors who had recovered from COVID-19. Each collaborating institution followed its own protocols to collect whole blood in K2EDTA tubes. For TCRbeta analysis, collaborators shipped samples in one of three forms: frozen whole blood, isolated PBMCs, or DNA extracted from either of those sample types. TCRbeta CDR3 regions were amplified from genomic DNA by means of the immunoSEQ Assay, a bias-controlled multiplex PCR. Under the source paper's analysis protocol: Nucleated cell counts per sample were estimated from amplification of reference gene primers within the assay. To quantify the absolute abundance of each unique TCRbeta CDR3 rearrangement, sequence reads were collapsed and filtered. For each sample, productive Simpson clonality was calculated as the square root of Simpson's diversity index across productive rearrangements. TCRdb took over this immuneACCESS table, retaining in-frame rearrangements with V and J assigned. Such tables are incomplete; in checked studies, under half of the missing clones stem from an unresolved V gene, and the remainder is unexplained. The V and J calls and the clone size are those of that table, but D and trimming were determined from the DNA. Counted in this sample were approximately 250,000 clones; approximately 82% of them appeared once. The ten biggest clones cover around 2.5% of the sample.

V was cut back by 1 base and J by 5 bases, leaving a gap of 11 bases between them. Via the germline V gene (reference sequence), CDR1 is LGHDT and CDR2 YNNKEL. There are 14 amino acids in the CDR3, from cysteine to phenylalanine inclusive. The only DNA kept is the CDR3, 42 bases in frame from the first base. The V and J segments used are TRBV3-1 (or the pseudogene TRBV3-2) and TRBJ1-1; TRBD1 might be the D gene, on 5 matching bases. The source of this sequence is a man in his forties who had recovered from COVID-19. The sequenced material came from peripheral blood. The sequenced DNA: TGTGCCAGCAGCCAAGCAGGGAAGCTGACTGAAGCTTTCTTT. Translated, this gives CASSQAGKLTEAFF.